This is a list of T cell receptor beta chains from one sample in a study of blood T cells in healthy people across ages. MiXCR, applied by TCRdb to the 5' RACE reads, yields one record per CDR3 protein. The table shows 850,000 to 1,000,000 distinct CDR3 sequences, with about 48% occurring only once. The specimen sequenced was blood. These receptors came from a man aged 25 to 45 in good health. The CDR3 runs from the conserved cysteine through the conserved F or W. A D gene is named only where the DNA matches it firmly. Clone size is not always given. Where it is, it says once, few, many or a class for expanded clones.

>TRBJ2-3|-|TRBV5-1|-
CASSLYSWGTDTQYF
TGCGCCAGCAGCTTGTACTCCTGGGGCACAGATACGCAGTATTTT
>TRBJ2-5|-|TRBV15|few
CATSSTGSETQYF
TGTGCCACCAGCAGTACAGGCTCCGAGACCCAGTACTTC
>TRBJ1-1|TRBD1|TRBV29-1|few
CSVVGTESTEAFF
TGCAGCGTTGTCGGGACAGAAAGCACTGAAGCTTTCTTT
>TRBJ2-7|TRBD1|TRBV9|-
CASGTGDKYEQYF
TGTGCCAGCGGAACAGGGGACAAATACGAGCAGTACTTC
>TRBJ1-2|TRBD1|TRBV7-9|many
CASSLKDRGNYGYTF
TGTGCCAGCAGCTTAAAAGACAGGGGAAATTATGGCTACACCTTC
>TRBJ2-3|-|TRBV12-3/TRBV12-4|-
CASSLQGRTDTQYF
TGTGCCAGCAGTTTACAGGGGCGCACAGATACGCAGTATTTT
>TRBJ2-4|TRBD2|TRBV5-1|many
CASSFNPGLAGGTKNIQYF
TGCGCCAGCAGCTTCAACCCCGGACTAGCGGGGGGCACCAAAAACATTCAGTACTTC
>TRBJ2-1|TRBD2|TRBV6-4|once
CASSPREGSNEQFF
TGTGCCAGCAGTCCCCGGGAGGGATCGAATGAGCAGTTCTTC
>TRBJ2-1|-|TRBV29-1|few
CSVEGRSSYNEQFF
TGCAGCGTTGAAGGTCGGAGCTCCTACAATGAGCAGTTCTTC
>TRBJ2-3|-|TRBV18|-
CASSPSDSKTDTQYF
TGTGCCAGCTCACCATCGGACAGTAAGACAGATACGCAGTATTTT
>TRBJ1-4|-|TRBV12-3/TRBV12-4|once
CASSSFTGLTATNEKLFF
TGTGCCAGCAGTTCGTTCACGGGACTTACCGCAACTAATGAAAAACTGTTTTTT
>TRBJ1-2|-|TRBV7-2|few
CASLFLGYTF
TGTGCCAGCTTATTTTTGGGCTACACCTTC
>TRBJ2-3|-|TRBV20-1|few
CSARFGSTDTQYF
TGCAGTGCTAGATTCGGTAGCACAGATACGCAGTATTTT
>TRBJ2-7|-|TRBV20-1|few
CSASFRSSFEQYF
TGCAGTGCTAGTTTCAGGTCCTCATTCGAGCAGTACTTC
>TRBJ2-7|TRBD1|TRBV7-9|few
CASSLGGQVPYEQYF
TGTGCCAGCAGCTTAGGCGGACAGGTACCCTACGAGCAGTACTTC
>TRBJ1-2|-|TRBV7-2|-
CASSLSQSREGGYTF
TGTGCCAGCAGCTTAAGCCAGTCGAGGGAGGGTGGCTACACCTTC
>TRBJ2-3|TRBD1|TRBV12-3/TRBV12-4|many
CASSPDRSTDTQYF
TGTGCCAGCAGCCCGGACAGGAGCACAGATACGCAGTATTTT
>TRBJ2-3|-|TRBV4-2|many
CASSQGSADTQYF
TGTGCCAGCAGCCAAGGTTCCGCAGATACGCAGTATTTT
>TRBJ2-3|-|TRBV24-1|-
CATSERTNGVNTQYF
TGTGCCACCAGTGAACGGACGAACGGTGTCAATACGCAGTATTTT
>TRBJ1-2|-|TRBV2|-
CASSGGSYGGYTF
TGTGCCAGCAGTGGGGGGTCCTATGGTGGCTACACCTTC
>TRBJ2-3|-|TRBV10-1|-
CASSEGAGRTDTQYF
TGCGCCAGCAGTGAGGGGGCAGGGAGGACAGATACGCAGTATTTT